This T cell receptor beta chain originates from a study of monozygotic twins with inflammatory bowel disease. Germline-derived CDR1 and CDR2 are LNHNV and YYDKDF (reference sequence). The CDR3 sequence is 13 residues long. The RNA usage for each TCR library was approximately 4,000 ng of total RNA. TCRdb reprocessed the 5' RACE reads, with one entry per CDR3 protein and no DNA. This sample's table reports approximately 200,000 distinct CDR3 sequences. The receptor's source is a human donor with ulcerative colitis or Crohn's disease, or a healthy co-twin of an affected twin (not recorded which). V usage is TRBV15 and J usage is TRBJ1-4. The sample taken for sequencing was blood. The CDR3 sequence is CATSRGFDEKLFF.